This record covers a single T cell receptor (beta chain). It was with random hexamers that roughly 0.45 to 1 ug RNA was reverse transcribed. immunoSEQ multiplex PCR amplified TCR beta CDR3 across 54 Vbeta, 13 Jbeta. From the immunoSEQ multiplex PCR reads, TCRdb called clonotypes with MiXCR, one entry per CDR3 protein. The sample yields fewer than 150,000 distinct CDR3 sequences, around nine tenths seen once. This entry belongs to a study of CD8 T cells in Susac syndrome. Negative isolation was used for CD8+ and CD4+ T cells, and FACS enrichment was applied to TEMRA cells. Per germline, CDR1 LGHDT and CDR2 YNNKEL (reference sequence). The ends were cut back, 4 bases at V and 5 bases at J, with 14 bases in the middle. The CDR3 consists of 15 residues.

This sequence originates from a human donor with multiple sclerosis. Material for sequencing was CD8+ T cells from PBMCs. The genes are TRBV3-1 and TRBJ2-2, with D unresolved. This chain's CDR3 is CASSPSNPRTGELFF. The CDR3 DNA sequence: TGTGCCAGCAGCCCCAGCAATCCCCGGACCGGGGAGCTGTTTTTT.